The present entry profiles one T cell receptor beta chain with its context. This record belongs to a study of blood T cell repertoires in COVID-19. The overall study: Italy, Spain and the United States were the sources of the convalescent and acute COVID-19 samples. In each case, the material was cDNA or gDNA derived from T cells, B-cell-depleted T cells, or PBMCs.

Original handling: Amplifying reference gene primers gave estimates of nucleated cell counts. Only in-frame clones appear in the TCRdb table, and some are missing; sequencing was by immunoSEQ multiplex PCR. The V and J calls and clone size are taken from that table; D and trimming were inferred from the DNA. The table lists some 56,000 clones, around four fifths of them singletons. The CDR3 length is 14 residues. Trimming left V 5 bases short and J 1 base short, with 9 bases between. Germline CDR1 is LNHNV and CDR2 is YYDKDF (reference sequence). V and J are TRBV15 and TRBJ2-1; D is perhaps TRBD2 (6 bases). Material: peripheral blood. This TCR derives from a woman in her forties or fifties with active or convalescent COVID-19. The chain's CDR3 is CATSEGGSYNEQFF. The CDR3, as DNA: TGTGCCACCAGCGAGGGAGGATCCTACAATGAGCAGTTCTTC. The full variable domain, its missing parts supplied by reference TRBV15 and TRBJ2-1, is DAMVIQNPRYQVTQFGKPVTLSCSQTLNHNVMYWYQQKSSQAPKLLFHYYDKDFNNEADTPDNFQSRRPNTSFCFLDIRSPGLGDTAMYLCATSEGGSYNEQFFGPGTRLTVL.